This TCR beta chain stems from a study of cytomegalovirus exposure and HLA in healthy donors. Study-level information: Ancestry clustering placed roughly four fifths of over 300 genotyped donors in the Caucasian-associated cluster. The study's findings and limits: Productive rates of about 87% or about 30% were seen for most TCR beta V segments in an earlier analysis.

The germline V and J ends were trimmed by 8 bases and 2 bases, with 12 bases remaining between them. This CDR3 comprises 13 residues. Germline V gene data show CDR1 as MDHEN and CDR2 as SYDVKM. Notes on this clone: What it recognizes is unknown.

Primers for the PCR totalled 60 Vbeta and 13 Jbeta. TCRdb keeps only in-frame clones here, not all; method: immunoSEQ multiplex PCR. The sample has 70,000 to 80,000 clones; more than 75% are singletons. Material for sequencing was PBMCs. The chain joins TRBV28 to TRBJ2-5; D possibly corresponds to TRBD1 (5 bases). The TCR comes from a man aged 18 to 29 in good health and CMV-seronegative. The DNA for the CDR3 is TGTGCCAGCTCAGGGCTGTCGCAAGAGACCCAGTACTTC. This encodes CASSGLSQETQYF.